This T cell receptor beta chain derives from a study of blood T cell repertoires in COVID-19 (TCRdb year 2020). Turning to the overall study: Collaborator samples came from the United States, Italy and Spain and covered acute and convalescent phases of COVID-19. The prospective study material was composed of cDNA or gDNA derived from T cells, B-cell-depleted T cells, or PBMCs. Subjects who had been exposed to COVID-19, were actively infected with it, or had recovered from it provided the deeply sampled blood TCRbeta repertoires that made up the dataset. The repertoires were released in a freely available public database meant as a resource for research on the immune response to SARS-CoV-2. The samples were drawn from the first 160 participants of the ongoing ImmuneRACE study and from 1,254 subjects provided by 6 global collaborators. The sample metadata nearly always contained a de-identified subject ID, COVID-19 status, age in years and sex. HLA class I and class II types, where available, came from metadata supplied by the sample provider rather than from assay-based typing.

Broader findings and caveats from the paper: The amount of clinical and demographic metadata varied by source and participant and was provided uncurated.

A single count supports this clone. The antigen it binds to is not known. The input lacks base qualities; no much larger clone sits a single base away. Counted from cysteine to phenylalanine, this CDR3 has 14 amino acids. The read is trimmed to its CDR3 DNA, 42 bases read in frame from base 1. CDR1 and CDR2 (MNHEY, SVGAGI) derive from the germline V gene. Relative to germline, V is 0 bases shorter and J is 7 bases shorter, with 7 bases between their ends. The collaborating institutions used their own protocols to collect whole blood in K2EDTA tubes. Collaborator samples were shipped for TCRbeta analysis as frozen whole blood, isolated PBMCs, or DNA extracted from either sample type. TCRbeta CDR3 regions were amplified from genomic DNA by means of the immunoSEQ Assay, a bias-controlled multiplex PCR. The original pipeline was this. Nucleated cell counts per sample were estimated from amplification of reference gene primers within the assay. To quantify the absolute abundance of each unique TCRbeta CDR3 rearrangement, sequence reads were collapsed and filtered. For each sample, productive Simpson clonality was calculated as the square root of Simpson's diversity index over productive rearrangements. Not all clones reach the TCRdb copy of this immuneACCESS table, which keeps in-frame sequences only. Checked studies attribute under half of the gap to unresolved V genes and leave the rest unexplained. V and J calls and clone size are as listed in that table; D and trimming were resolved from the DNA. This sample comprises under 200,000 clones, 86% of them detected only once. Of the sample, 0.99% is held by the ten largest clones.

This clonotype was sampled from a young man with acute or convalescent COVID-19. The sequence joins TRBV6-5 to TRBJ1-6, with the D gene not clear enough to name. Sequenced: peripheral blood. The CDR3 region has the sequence CASSYSGKNSPLHF. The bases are TGTGCCAGCAGTTACTCTGGCAAGAATTCACCCCTCCACTTT.